This TCR beta chain was captured in a study of tumor-infiltrating lymphocytes in localized non-small cell lung cancer (dated by TCRdb to the early 2020s). About the investigation overall: Several histologies were represented in the cohort, which also included both smokers and never-smokers as well as patients whose samples were collected after neoadjuvant chemotherapy. The same patients underwent several integrated assays, with TCR sequencing performed together with flow cytometry, multiplex immunofluorescence, RNA-seq, exome sequencing and proteomics. Each patient provided resected tumor tissue plus uninvolved lung tissue from the same patient, with the uninvolved lung tissue described as non-adjacent to the tumor. In total, the ICON cohort consisted of approximately 160 surgical patients with localized non-small cell lung cancer who had their tumors resected. The paired tumor versus uninvolved lung comparison of immunoSEQ T-cell fraction included 55 patients. Here is what the overall study found, with its caveats: Tumor T-cell fraction from TCR sequencing was not associated with recurrence-free survival (p = 0.61). Because different assays used different pieces of the same tissue, intratumor heterogeneity could not be separated from technical variation. Because assay coverage varied across patients depending on available tissue quantity, TCR sequencing was performed for only a subset of the cohort. The TCR-derived T-cell fraction showed no difference between the flow cytometry-defined immunotypes IM1 (good prognosis) and IM2 (poor prognosis). In line with immunofluorescence CD3 counts, TCRbeta sequencing supported higher T cell infiltration in tumors compared with uninvolved lung tissue.

The T-cell fraction in tumor and uninvolved lung tissue was provided by TCR sequencing with the immunoSEQ assay. Per the source publication's procedure: For survival analysis, patients were split into high (upper tertile) and low (lower two tertiles) T-cell fraction groups and compared by log-rank test. Paired tumor versus uninvolved lung differences in T-cell fraction were tested with a signed-rank test. In its TCRdb copy, this immuneACCESS table keeps in-frame sequences only and misses some clones. Where compared with another copy, unresolved V genes explain less than half of these, and the others have no known cause. V, J and clone size derive from that table, while D and trimming were established from the DNA sequence. The sample table holds 11,000 to 15,000 clones, of which 80% to 90% were seen once. The ten top clones hold around 2.6% of the sample. About this clone itself: Its specific antigen is unknown. One base away there is no much larger clone; base qualities are not given. This sample also contains other DNA sequences that code for the same CDR3.

The first patient joined ICON in the first half of 2016, and enrollment wrapped up when the last patient was enrolled in September 2018. From a subcohort of 76 patients, fresh tumor and matched uninvolved tissue were collected for in-depth immune analyses, including TCR sequencing. TCR sequencing was performed on DNA isolated from bulk tissue, without cell sorting. This TCR came from a human donor with non-small cell lung cancer. Sequences were obtained from lung tumor tissue.

The DNA is as follows: TGCGCCAGCAGCCAAGATTGGACAGGGCGCCAGCCCCAGCATTTT. This gives the protein CASSQDWTGRQPQHF. This sequence uses TRBV4-3 and TRBJ1-5, with TRBD1 matching 8 junction bases. CDR1 LGHNA and CDR2 YSLEER were looked up in the germline V gene. The germline V and J ends show losses of 0 bases and 7 bases respectively, and no gene match explains 5 bases of the junction. The CDR3, cysteine through phenylalanine, is 15 amino acids long. Only CDR3 DNA is held: 45 bases, read in frame from base 1.